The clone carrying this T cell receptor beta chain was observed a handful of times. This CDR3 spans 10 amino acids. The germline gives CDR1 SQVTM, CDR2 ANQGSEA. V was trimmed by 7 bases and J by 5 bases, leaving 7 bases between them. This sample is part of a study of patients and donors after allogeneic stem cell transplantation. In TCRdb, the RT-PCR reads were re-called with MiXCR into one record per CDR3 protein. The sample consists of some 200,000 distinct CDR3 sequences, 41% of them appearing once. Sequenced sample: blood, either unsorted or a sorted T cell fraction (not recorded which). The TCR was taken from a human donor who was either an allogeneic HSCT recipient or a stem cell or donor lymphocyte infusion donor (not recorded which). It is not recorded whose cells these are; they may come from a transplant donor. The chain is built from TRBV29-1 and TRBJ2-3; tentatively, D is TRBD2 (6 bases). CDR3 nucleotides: TGCAGCGCCGGGGGAGATACGCAGTATTTT. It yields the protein CSAGGDTQYF.